The source of this T cell receptor beta chain is a study of identical twins. General study results and limits: In cord blood, abundant beta clonotypes had fewer insertions; memory showed no trend. Instead of following the same donors, the conclusions were based on cross-sectional statistical analysis. Out-of-frame alpha sequences common to twins exhibited an excess of low generation probability. Analyses of zero insertions could be partly confounded by invariant MAIT and iNKT cells.

From the 5' RACE reads, TCRdb called clonotypes with MiXCR, one entry per CDR3 protein. The profile shows around 1.7 million distinct CDR3 sequences, about 31% of them singletons. This clonotype was counted only a few times. Antigen: not known. V was cut by 0 bases and J by 4 bases, with 10 bases left in between. The CDR3 is 15 residues long. CDR1 and CDR2 (germline): SGHRS, YFSETQ. The clonotype was recovered from a newborn girl in good health. The material sequenced was cord blood. The chain is built from TRBV5-1 and TRBJ1-4; D is possibly TRBD1 (6 bases). CDR3 amino acids: CASSLAGVINEKLFF. The CDR3 DNA sequence: TGCGCCAGCAGCTTGGCAGGGGTCATTAATGAAAAACTGTTTTTT.